This T cell receptor beta chain emerged from a study of T cell responses to AZD1222 COVID-19 vaccine. V lost 3 bases and J lost 7, with 16 bases in between. The CDR3 covers 15 residues. Germline V gene lookup returns CDR1 SGHRS and CDR2 YFSETQ. The data were produced by immunoSEQ multiplex PCR, yet TCRdb's version contains in-frame clones alone and is incomplete. Of 130,000 to 150,000 clones in the sample, around nine tenths were seen once. This clone was detected a few times. The sequence was collected from an adult who received the AZD1222 COVID-19 vaccine. The genes are TRBV5-1 and TRBJ1-4; tentatively, D is TRBD1 (6 bases). Specimen: peripheral blood, collected 28 days after the second AZD1222 dose. CDR3 nucleotides: TGCGCCAGCAGCTGGTCAGGGGCCCCTCGTGAAAAACTGTTTTTT. Encoded protein: CASSWSGAPREKLFF.